This record looks at one T cell receptor (beta chain) sequence and its context. Its antigen is unknown. This sample is part of a study of shared clonotypes between healthy human individuals. About the study: Aged between 18 and 49, the donors were a couple of women and a few men.

Genomic DNA per cell subset filled all wells of several immunoSEQ plates. TCRdb keeps only in-frame clones here, not all; method: immunoSEQ multiplex PCR. The repertoire consists of fewer than 1 million clones, with around 96% occurring once and the leading ten covering under 0.3%. Findings and caveats of the study: In having few donors, the study represented limited genetic and exposure-history diversity.

Naive CD8 cells were CD45RO-negative, positively selected for CCR7, excluding terminally differentiated effector memory CD45RA+ cells. Sequencing was carried out using naive CD8+ T cells sorted from blood. The sequence was obtained from a man under 40 in good health.

The CDR3 DNA follows: TGTGCCAGCAGCCCCGGGGACAGGGGCCCCTACGAGCAGTACTTC. Its protein is CASSPGDRGPYEQYF. The rearrangement uses TRBV5-4 and TRBJ2-7; 10 nucleotides align to TRBD1. V shed 4 bases and J 2 bases; nucleotides not matched to a gene: 6. This CDR3 is built from 15 residues. Germline V CDR1 and CDR2: SGHNT, YYREEE (reference sequence).